This T cell receptor (beta chain) is drawn from a study of T-cell memory formation after mild COVID-19. On this clonotype itself: Its antigen is not known.

Trimming shortened V by 8 bases and J by 6 bases, and 15 bases separated the two germline ends. Per germline, CDR1 SNHLY and CDR2 FYNNEI. CDR3 length: 13 amino acids. Sample barcodes and UMIs were carried by the TCR alpha and TCR beta cDNA libraries that 5'RACE generated with constant-segment primers. TCRdb re-analysed the 5' RACE reads in MiXCR, keeping a single row per CDR3 protein. Altogether approximately 350,000 distinct CDR3 sequences are present, approximately 12% being singletons, with the ten largest covering about 22%. Whole-study results and caveats: Contracting clones, day 15 to 85, had balanced CD4/CD8, and later expanders favored CD4+. Mostly located in CM and EM were contracting CD4+ clones, with contracting CD8+ clones located in EMRA. Cross-reactive memory seemingly joined, as some responding clones were found in pre-infection memory.

The TCR sequence derives from a young man who had mild COVID-19 (a few samples of this study predate the infection). Cell type and time point are not known. The rearrangement joins TRBV2 to TRBJ2-3, with D possibly matching TRBD1 (6 bases). The material sequenced was PBMCs or a T cell subset sorted from them (not recorded which). The CDR3 protein is CASLQGHWDTQYF. The CDR3 coding sequence is TGTGCCAGCCTACAGGGACATTGGGATACGCAGTATTTT.